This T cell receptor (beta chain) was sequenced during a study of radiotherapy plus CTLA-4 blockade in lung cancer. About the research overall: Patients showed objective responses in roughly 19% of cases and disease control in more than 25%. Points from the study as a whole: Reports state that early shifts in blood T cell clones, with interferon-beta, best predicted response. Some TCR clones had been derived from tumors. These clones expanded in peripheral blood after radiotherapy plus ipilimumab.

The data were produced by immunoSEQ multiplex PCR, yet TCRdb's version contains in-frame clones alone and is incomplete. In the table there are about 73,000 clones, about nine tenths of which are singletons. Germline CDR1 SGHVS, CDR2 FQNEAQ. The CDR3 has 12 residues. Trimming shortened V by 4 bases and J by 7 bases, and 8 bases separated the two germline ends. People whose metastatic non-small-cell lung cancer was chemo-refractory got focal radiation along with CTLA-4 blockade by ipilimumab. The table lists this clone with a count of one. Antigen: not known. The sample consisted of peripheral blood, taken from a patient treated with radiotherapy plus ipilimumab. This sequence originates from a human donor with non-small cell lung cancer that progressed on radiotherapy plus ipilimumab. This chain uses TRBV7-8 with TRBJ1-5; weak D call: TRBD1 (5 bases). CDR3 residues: CASSWGGQPQHF. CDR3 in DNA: TGTGCCAGCAGCTGGGGCGGGCAGCCCCAGCATTTT.